This is a list of T cell receptor beta chains from one sample in a study of blood T cell repertoires in COVID-19. Repertoires were generated with immunoSEQ multiplex PCR, while TCRdb's copy carries only in-frame clones and drops some. The sample lists hundreds of thousands of clones; more than 75% were seen once. Sequenced sample: PBMCs or T cells enriched from blood (not recorded which). These receptor sequences come from a woman aged 50 to 60 who had recovered from COVID-19. Both conserved end residues are part of each CDR3. A D gene is named only where the DNA matches it firmly. Clone size appears in some rows only: once, few, many, or a class for an expanded clone.

>TRBD1|TRBJ1-4|16|TRBV28|NA
TGTGCCAGCAGACGCTCAGGGGGCGGAGGTGATGAAAAACTGTTTTTT
CASRRSGGGGDEKLFF
>NA|TRBJ1-5|17|TRBV27|few
TGTGCCAGCAGCACCGAGTCCGGTTACCTTAGCAATCAGCCCCAGCATTTT
CASSTESGYLSNQPQHF
>TRBD2|TRBJ2-1|16|TRBV19|NA
TGTGCCAGTAGTATCCCGGGACTAGCGGGAGTAAGTGAGCAGTTCTTC
CASSIPGLAGVSEQFF
>TRBD1|TRBJ1-2|15|TRBV30|NA
TGTGCCTGGAGCGGGGACAGGCGAGTGCTCTATGGCTACACCTTC
CAWSGDRRVLYGYTF
>NA|TRBJ1-1|14|TRBV28|NA
TGTGCCAGCAGTTTAGGCAGCATGGGAGCTGAAGCTTTCTTT
CASSLGSMGAEAFF
>TRBD2|TRBJ2-2|16|TRBV2|NA
TGTGCCAGCAGTGATGGGTCGGGAGGGCACACCGGGGAGCTGTTTTTT
CASSDGSGGHTGELFF
>TRBD2|TRBJ2-1|15|TRBV7-3|NA
TGTGCCAGCAGCTTAGAGGGACTAGCGGACAATGAGCAGTTCTTC
CASSLEGLADNEQFF
>NA|TRBJ2-1|15|TRBV5-8|NA
TGTGCCAGCAGCTTGGGGACTGACTCCTACAATGAGCAGTTCTTC
CASSLGTDSYNEQFF
>NA|TRBJ2-1|15|TRBV18|NA
TGTGCCAGCTCACCACCGGATGGGAGAGATGATGAGCAGTTCTTC
CASSPPDGRDDEQFF
>NA|TRBJ2-2|15|TRBV5-1|NA
TGCGCCAGCAGCTTGGATCAGGGTGGTACCGGGGAGCTGTTTTTT
CASSLDQGGTGELFF
>NA|TRBJ2-5|13|TRBV2|NA
TGTGCCAGCCAGTTGGGGGCTGGGGAGACCCAGTACTTC
CASQLGAGETQYF
>NA|TRBJ1-1|17|TRBV28|NA
TGTGCCAGCACCACCGTAAGTCGGGGGAACATGAACACTGAAGCTTTCTTT
CASTTVSRGNMNTEAFF
>NA|TRBJ2-7|14|TRBV15|NA
TGTGCCACCAGCAGGTGGGGCGGCTCCTACGAGCAGTACTTC
CATSRWGGSYEQYF
>TRBD1|TRBJ2-7|13|TRBV6-5|NA
TGTGCCAGCAACTCGGGACAGGGAGACGAGCAGTACTTC
CASNSGQGDEQYF
>NA|TRBJ1-5|15|TRBV10-2|NA
TGCGCCAGCAGTAGCGCAGCGCAAACCAATCAGCCCCAGCATTTT
CASSSAAQTNQPQHF
>NA|TRBJ2-1|18|TRBV4-1|NA
TGCGCCAGCAGCCAAGATCCCCCCTCCACTTTCGTCTACAATGAGCAGTTCTTC
CASSQDPPSTFVYNEQFF
>TRBD1|TRBJ1-2|12|TRBV19|once
TGTGCCAGTAGTGGGACAGGGGCTGGCTACACCTTC
CASSGTGAGYTF
>TRBD1|TRBJ2-7|15|TRBV11-2|NA
TGTGCCAGCAACAAACGGGGACAGGAGATCTACGAGCAGTACTTC
CASNKRGQEIYEQYF
>TRBD1|TRBJ1-2|14|TRBV19|NA
TGTGCCAGTAGGAACACCGGGACAGCCTATGGCTACACCTTC
CASRNTGTAYGYTF
>TRBD1|TRBJ1-1|15|TRBV23-1|NA
TGCGCCAGCAGTCAATACGGGACAGGGGGCACTGAAGCTTTCTTT
CASSQYGTGGTEAFF
>NA|TRBJ2-3|13|TRBV5-1|NA
TGCGCCAGCAGCTTGCTAGGTCCAGATACGCAGTATTTT
CASSLLGPDTQYF
>NA|TRBJ2-2|13|TRBV7-9|NA
TGTGCCAGCAGCTTAGCGACTAGCGGGGAGCTGTTTTTT
CASSLATSGELFF
>TRBD1|TRBJ1-5|14|TRBV28|NA
TGTGCCAGCAGCATGACAGGGCGACATCAGCCCCAGCATTTT
CASSMTGRHQPQHF
>TRBD2|TRBJ2-1|14|TRBV2|NA
TGTGCCAGCAATAACCGGGACTATCACAATGAGCAGTTCTTC
CASNNRDYHNEQFF
>TRBD2|TRBJ2-1|15|TRBV11-3|NA
TGTGCCAGCAGCTCCTCGAAACTAGCGGGAGATGAGCAGTTCTTC
CASSSSKLAGDEQFF
>TRBD1|TRBJ1-4|13|TRBV9|NA
TGTGCCAGCAGCGTGGGACAGAATGAAAAACTGTTTTTT
CASSVGQNEKLFF
>NA|TRBJ1-5|13|TRBV6-1|NA
TGTGCCAGCAGTGAAGCGAGGGATCAGCCCCAGCATTTT
CASSEARDQPQHF
>NA|TRBJ2-5|13|TRBV5-4|NA
TGTGCCAGCAGCTCGGAGGGGAAAGAGACCCAGTACTTC
CASSSEGKETQYF
>NA|TRBJ2-1|16|TRBV5-1|once
TGCGCCAGCAGCTTGGAAGGGCTAGGGGCCTCCAATGAGCAGTTCTTC
CASSLEGLGASNEQFF
>TRBD1|TRBJ2-3|14|TRBV5-1|NA
TGCGCCAGCAGCTGGGACAGCTTCACAGATACGCAGTATTTT
CASSWDSFTDTQYF
>NA|TRBJ1-4|16|TRBV10-3|NA
TGTGCCATCAGTGAATTCGACGGGGGGTCTTATGAAAAACTGTTTTTT
CAISEFDGGSYEKLFF
>TRBD2|TRBJ2-3|15|TRBV15|NA
TGTGCCACCAGGACGGGAGGGGGACGGGGAGATACGCAGTATTTT
CATRTGGGRGDTQYF
>TRBD2|TRBJ2-4|14|TRBV19|NA
TGTGCCAGTAGAGAACTAGCGAACAAAAACATTCAGTACTTC
CASRELANKNIQYF
>TRBD2|TRBJ2-7|15|TRBV3-1/TRBV3-2|once
TGTGCCAGCAGCCACCGACTAGCGGGAGAACACGAGCAGTACTTC
CASSHRLAGEHEQYF
>TRBD2|TRBJ2-1|15|TRBV5-4|once
TGTGCCAGCAGCCAGAAACTAGCGGGGTACAATGAGCAGTTCTTC
CASSQKLAGYNEQFF